This TCR beta chain appears in the sequencing data of a study of CXCR3-negative and CXCR3-positive naive CD8 T cells. The method, 5' RACE with UMI labels, was used to prepare the TRB cDNA libraries. TCRdb reprocessed the 5' RACE reads, keeping one entry per CDR3 protein, no DNA. The sample totals around 41,000 distinct CDR3 sequences. CDR3 size: 17 residues. The germline V gene has CDR1 DFQATT and CDR2 SNEGSKA (reference sequence). The receptor's source is a human donor in good health. Some clones in this sample may be carry-over from other donors' samples. The V gene is TRBV20-1, the J gene TRBJ2-1; TCRdb indicates TRBD2, and absent DNA this call remains unverified. The specimen sequenced was memory CD8+ T cells from blood. The CDR3 is CSARGWGLAGLNSEQFF.